This T cell receptor beta chain was captured in a study of OX40 agonist ivuxolimab in advanced cancers. Germline values: CDR1 LNHDA, CDR2 SQIVND (reference sequence). The CDR3 has 16 amino acids. V was shortened by 4 bases and J by 1 base, with 13 bases between the two germline ends. Clones were read by immunoSEQ multiplex PCR, and TCRdb kept only the in-frame ones, dropping some. The table includes tens of thousands of clones, over 75% detected once. The chain uses TRBV19 and TRBJ2-2, with D unclear. Here the sequenced sample was CD4+ or CD8+ T cells sorted from blood, taken in a trial of the OX40 agonist ivuxolimab. The TCR originated in an adult with an advanced solid tumor such as melanoma, head and neck, liver or kidney cancer. CDR3 DNA sequence: TGTGCCAGTAGTAGGTCATCCGAACTGAACACCGGGGAGCTGTTTTTT. Protein sequence: CASSRSSELNTGELFF. The variable domain in full, with the rest retrieved from reference TRBV19 and TRBJ2-2, is DGGITQSPKYLFRKEGQNVTLSCEQNLNHDAMYWYRQDPGQGLRLIYYSQIVNDFQKGDIAEGYSVSREKKESFPLTVTSAQKNPTAFYLCASSRSSELNTGELFFGEGSRLTVL.